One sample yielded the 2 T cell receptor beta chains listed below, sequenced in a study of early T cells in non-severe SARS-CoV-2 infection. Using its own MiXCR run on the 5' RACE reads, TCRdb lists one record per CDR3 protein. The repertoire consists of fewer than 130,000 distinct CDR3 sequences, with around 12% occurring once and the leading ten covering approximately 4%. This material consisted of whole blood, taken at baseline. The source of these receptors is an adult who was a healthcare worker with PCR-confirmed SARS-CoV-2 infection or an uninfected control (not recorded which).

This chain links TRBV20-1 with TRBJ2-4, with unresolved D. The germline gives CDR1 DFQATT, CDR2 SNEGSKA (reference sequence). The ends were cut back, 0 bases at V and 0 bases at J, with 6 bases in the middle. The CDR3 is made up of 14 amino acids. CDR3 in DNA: TGCAGTGCTAGAGATCCAGTAGCCAAAAACATTCAGTACTTC. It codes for CSARDPVAKNIQYF.

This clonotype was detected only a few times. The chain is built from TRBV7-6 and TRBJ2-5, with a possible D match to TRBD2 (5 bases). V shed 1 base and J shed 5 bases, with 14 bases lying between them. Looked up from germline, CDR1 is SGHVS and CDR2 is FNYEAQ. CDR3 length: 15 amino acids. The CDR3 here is CASSLGDGGFETQYF. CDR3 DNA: TGTGCCAGCAGCTTAGGGGATGGCGGGTTCGAGACCCAGTACTTC.